These 5 T cell receptor beta chains were sequenced from one sample in a study of identical twins. Using its own MiXCR run on the 5' RACE reads, TCRdb lists one record per CDR3 protein. Here the sample spans approximately 590,000 distinct CDR3 sequences, 9.6% being singletons. Another study also made use of these data, one on yellow fever vaccine responses in identical twins.

The sample comprised PBMCs. Receptor source: a woman between 18 and 30 years old in good health.

This clonotype was observed many times. V is TRBV10-3 and J is TRBJ2-1; TRBD2 matches 12 bases. This CDR3 contains 16 residues. CDR1 is ENHRY, CDR2 SYGVKD, per germline. Losses at the gene ends were 3 bases for V and 5 bases for J; bases not matched to a gene: 5. CDR3 sequence reads: CAISDRGLAGHNEQFF. The CDR3 DNA reads TGTGCCATCAGTGATCGAGGACTAGCGGGACACAATGAGCAGTTCTTC.

The chain recombines TRBV20-1 with TRBJ2-3; 9 positions match TRBD1. CDR1 is DFQATT and CDR2 is SNEGSKA in the germline V gene (reference sequence). The CDR3 spans 15 residues. V gave up 6 bases and J gave up 4 bases; unmatched junction bases: 11. CDR3 sequence: CSADGSTGGADTQYF. CDR3 coding DNA: TGCAGTGCCGACGGCTCTACAGGGGGCGCAGATACGCAGTATTTT.

The chain employs TRBV19 and TRBJ1-2; D uncertain. CDR1 and CDR2 (germline): LNHDA, SQIVND (reference sequence). The V end was cut by 5 bases, the J end by 2 bases, with 18 bases between. This CDR3 comprises 16 residues. CDR3 protein: CASSVYHMALNYGYTF. Written as DNA, the CDR3 is TGTGCCAGTAGTGTCTACCATATGGCCCTAAACTATGGCTACACCTTC.

This clonotype was counted only a few times. V is TRBV4-3 and J is TRBJ2-1; D remains ambiguous. Deletions cut 1 base from V and 7 bases from J, with 11 bases between. Germline V lookup: CDR1 LGHNA, CDR2 YSLEER. This CDR3 region has 14 residues. CDR3 sequence: CASSQGGLGNEQFF. The DNA for the CDR3 is TGCGCCAGCAGCCAAGGTGGCCTGGGGAATGAGCAGTTCTTC.

In this sample, this clonotype turned up many times. The chain carries TRBV9 and TRBJ1-4, with no clear D. The germline gives CDR1 SGDLS, CDR2 YYNGEE. The V and J ends lost 2 bases and 8 bases respectively, with 7 bases between them. CDR3 size: 12 residues. CDR3 sequence: CASSVLNEKLFF. The CDR3 coding sequence is TGTGCCAGCAGCGTCTTAAACGAAAAACTGTTTTTT.